The clone carrying this T cell receptor (beta chain) has ten or more counts. This sample is drawn from a study of spatial heterogeneity in lung cancer. Time point: sample taken at primary tumor resection. TCRdb reprocessed the 5' RACE reads with MiXCR, giving one entry per CDR3 protein. Here the sample spans about 39,000 distinct CDR3 sequences, around 3.3% being singletons. The germline V gene encodes CDR1 MDHEN and CDR2 SYDVKM. The CDR3 totals 14 residues. Trimming took 7 bases from V and 4 from J; bases not matched to a gene: 9. The sequenced sample was normal lung tissue next to the tumor, obtained at surgery. The receptor was derived from a male donor with early-stage non-small cell lung cancer. The V call is TRBV28, the J call TRBJ2-7; 8 positions match TRBD2. The CDR3 loop is CASTISGSGYEQYF. CDR3 sequence (DNA): TGTGCCAGCACCATAAGCGGGAGTGGGTACGAGCAGTACTTC.